This TCR beta chain was recorded in a study of blood T cell repertoires in COVID-19. Looking at the study overall: T cells, B-cell-depleted T cells, or PBMCs supplied cDNA or gDNA.

The method was immunoSEQ multiplex PCR; TCRdb's version includes in-frame clones alone and lacks a portion of them. The sample shows more than 250,000 clones, 70% to 90% of them seen only once. Living in 24 US areas, the participants were between roughly 18 and 95 years of age. Germline V gene sequence: CDR1 SGHDN, CDR2 FVKESK. Trimming cost V 1 base and J 11 bases, with 11 bases left between them. The CDR3 is 12 residues long. The rearrangement uses TRBV14 and TRBJ1-1; TRBD1 is a possible D gene (5 bases). The clonotype comes from a woman aged 30 to 39 who had recovered from COVID-19. The source material was PBMCs or T cells enriched from blood (not recorded which). CDR3 coding DNA: TGTGCCAGCAGCCAAGTGCGGGGGGATGCTTTCTTT. Translation: CASSQVRGDAFF. Full variable domain (remainder filled in from reference TRBV14 and TRBJ1-1): EAGVTQFPSHSVIEKGQTVTLRCDPISGHDNLYWYRRVMGKEIKFLLHFVKESKQDESGMPNNRFLAERTGGTYSTLKVQPAELEDSGVYFCASSQVRGDAFFGQGTRLTVV.